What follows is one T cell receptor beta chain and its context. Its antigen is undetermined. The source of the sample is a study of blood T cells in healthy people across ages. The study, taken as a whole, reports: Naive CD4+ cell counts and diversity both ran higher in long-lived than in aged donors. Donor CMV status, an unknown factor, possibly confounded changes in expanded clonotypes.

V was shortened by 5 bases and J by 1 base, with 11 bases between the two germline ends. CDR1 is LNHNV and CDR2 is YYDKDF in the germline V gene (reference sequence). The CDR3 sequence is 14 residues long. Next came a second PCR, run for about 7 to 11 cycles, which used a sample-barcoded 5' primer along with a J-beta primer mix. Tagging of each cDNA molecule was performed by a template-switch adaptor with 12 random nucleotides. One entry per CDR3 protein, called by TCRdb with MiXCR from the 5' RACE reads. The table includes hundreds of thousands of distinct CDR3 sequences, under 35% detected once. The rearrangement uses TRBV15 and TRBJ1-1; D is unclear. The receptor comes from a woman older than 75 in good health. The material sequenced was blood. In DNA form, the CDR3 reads TGTGCCACCAGCCAGTCGACACCGAACACTGAAGCTTTCTTT. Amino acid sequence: CATSQSTPNTEAFF.